This entry is about one T cell receptor (beta chain). CDR1 and CDR2 from the germline V gene are SGHTA and FQGTGA. V dropped 4 bases and J dropped 7; count of bases not matched to a gene: 9. The CDR3 is 16 amino acids. This sample stems from a study of blood T cell repertoires in COVID-19. Study background: Samples of COVID-19 (acute and convalescent) were obtained from the United States, Italy and Spain. In each case, the material was cDNA or gDNA derived from T cells, B-cell-depleted T cells, or PBMCs.

Original methodology: From reference gene primer amplification, estimates of nucleated cell counts were derived. The repertoire was sequenced with immunoSEQ multiplex PCR; TCRdb's copy has only in-frame clones and lacks some. V, J and clone size reflect that table, while D and trimming were determined from the DNA. The table shows approximately 100,000 clones, with 70% to 85% occurring only once. V usage is TRBV7-3 and J usage is TRBJ2-2, with 10 positions matching TRBD2. The TCR originated in a woman aged 55-70 years with acute or convalescent COVID-19. The sequencing sample was made of peripheral blood. The CDR3: CASSSSGGLLNGELFF. The DNA for the CDR3 is TGTGCCAGCAGCTCTAGCGGGGGCCTTTTGAACGGGGAGCTGTTTTTT.